This T cell receptor beta chain was recorded in a study of response to subunit inactivated influenza vaccine. Notes on the study in general: Each seasonal influenza vaccination recruits few new T cells, the authors suggested.

The CDR3 length is 14 residues. Germline lookup yields CDR1 SQVTM and CDR2 ANQGSEA. V was trimmed by 0 bases and J by 2 bases, leaving 11 bases between them. This clonotype was counted a few times. The antigen is undetermined. TCRdb itself ran the RT-PCR reads through MiXCR, one entry per CDR3 protein. The table records a few hundred thousand distinct CDR3 sequences, 12% to 15% of them present only once. The rearrangement joins TRBV29-1 to TRBJ2-7; no clear D gene. Sequenced material: PBMCs from blood, taken 11 to 12 days after vaccination. The sequence derives from a man in his fifties or sixties who received an inactivated influenza vaccine. The CDR3 region is CSVEEVRSPYEQYF. CDR3 coding DNA: TGCAGCGTTGAAGAGGTCAGGTCCCCCTACGAGCAGTACTTC.